This T cell receptor (beta chain) was captured by sequencing in a study of shared clonotypes between healthy human individuals. General study findings and limits: The naive CD4 repertoires of a few donors were compared, and around 5% of clonotypes were shared.

Termini included, the CDR3 measures 15 amino acids. Per germline, CDR1 SGHRS and CDR2 YFSETQ. Regarding this clone: Its antigen is not identified. The DNA is left out, because the CDR3 cannot be placed on it with certainty; the CDR3 is given as TCRdb lists it.

Sequencing was performed with immunoSEQ multiplex PCR; in TCRdb, only in-frame clones are kept and a portion is missing. Found here are some 1.4 million clones, over 95% of them singletons; the top ten hold roughly 1.2%. The chain joins TRBV5-1 to TRBJ2-1; the listed D gene, TRBD2, was not tested against the DNA. Material: naive CD4+ T cells sorted from blood. Subset specified: CD45RA+ positively selected. The TCR comes from a man aged 25-45 years in good health. This CDR3 reads CASSSSEAGYNEQFF.